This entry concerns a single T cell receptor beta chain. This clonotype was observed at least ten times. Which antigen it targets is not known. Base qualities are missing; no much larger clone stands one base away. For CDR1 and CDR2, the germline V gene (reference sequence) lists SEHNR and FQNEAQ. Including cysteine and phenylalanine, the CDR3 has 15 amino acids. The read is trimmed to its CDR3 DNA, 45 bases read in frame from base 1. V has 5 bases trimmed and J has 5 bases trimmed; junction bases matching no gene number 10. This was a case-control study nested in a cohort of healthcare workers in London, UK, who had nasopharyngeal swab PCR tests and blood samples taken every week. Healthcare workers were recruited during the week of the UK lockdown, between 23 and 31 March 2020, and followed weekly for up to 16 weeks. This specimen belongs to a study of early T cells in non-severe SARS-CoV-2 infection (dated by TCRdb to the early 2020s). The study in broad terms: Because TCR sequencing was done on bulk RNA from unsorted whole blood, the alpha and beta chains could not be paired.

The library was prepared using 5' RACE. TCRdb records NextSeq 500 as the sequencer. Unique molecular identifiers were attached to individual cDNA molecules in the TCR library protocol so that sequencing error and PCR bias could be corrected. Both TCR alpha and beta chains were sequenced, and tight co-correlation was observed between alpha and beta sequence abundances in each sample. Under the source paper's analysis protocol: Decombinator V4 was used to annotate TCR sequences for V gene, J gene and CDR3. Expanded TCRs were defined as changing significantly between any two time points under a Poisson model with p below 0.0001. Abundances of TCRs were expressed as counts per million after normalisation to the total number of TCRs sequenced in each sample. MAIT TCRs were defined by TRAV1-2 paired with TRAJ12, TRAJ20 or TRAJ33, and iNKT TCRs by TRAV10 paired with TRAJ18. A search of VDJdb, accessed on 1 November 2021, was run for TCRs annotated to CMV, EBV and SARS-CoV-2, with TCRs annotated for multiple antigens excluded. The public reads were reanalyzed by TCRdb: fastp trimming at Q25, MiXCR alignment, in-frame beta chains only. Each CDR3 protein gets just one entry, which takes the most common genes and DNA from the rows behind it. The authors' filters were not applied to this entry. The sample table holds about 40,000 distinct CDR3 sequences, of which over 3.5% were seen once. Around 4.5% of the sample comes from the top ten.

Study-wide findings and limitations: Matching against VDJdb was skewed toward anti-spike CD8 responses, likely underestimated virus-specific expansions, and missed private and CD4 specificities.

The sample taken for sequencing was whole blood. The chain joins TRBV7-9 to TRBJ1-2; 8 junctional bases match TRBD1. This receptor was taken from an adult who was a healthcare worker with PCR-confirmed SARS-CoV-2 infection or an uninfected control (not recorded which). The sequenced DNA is TGTGCCAGCAGCCCTTCAGGGGGCCTTCCTTATGGCTACACCTTC. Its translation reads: CASSPSGGLPYGYTF. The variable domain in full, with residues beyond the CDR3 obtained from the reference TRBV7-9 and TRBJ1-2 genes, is DTGVSQNPRHKITKRGQNVTFRCDPISEHNRLYWYRQTLGQGPEFLTYFQNEAQLEKSRLLSDRFSAERPKGSFSTLEIQRTEQGDSAMYLCASSPSGGLPYGYTFGSGTRLTVV.